A single sample is the source of the 24 T cell receptor beta chains below, sequenced in a study of T-cell memory formation after mild COVID-19. TCRdb used MiXCR to reprocess the 5' RACE reads, holding one entry per CDR3 protein. This sample has 110,000 or so distinct CDR3 sequences, with 22% found just once. Sequenced input: PBMCs or a T cell subset sorted from them (not recorded which). The source of these receptors is a man younger than 30 who had mild COVID-19 (a few samples of this study predate the infection). Cell type and time point are not known.

This clonotype has only a few counts. V and J are TRBV12-3 or TRBV12-4 and TRBJ1-5; D is undetermined. The CDR3 covers 15 residues. V lost 1 base and J 0 bases, leaving 7 bases between the germline ends. CDR3 loop: CASSLGFYSNQPQHF. CDR3 bases: TGTGCCAGCAGTTTAGGATTTTATAGCAATCAGCCCCAGCATTTT.

CDR3 sequence (DNA): TGTGCCAGCAGCCGAGAGGCGGGTTTGGCCTATGGCTACACCTTC. Its translation: CASSREAGLAYGYTF. The gene calls are TRBV4-2 and TRBJ1-2; D unresolved. The CDR3 is 15 amino acids. The V gene's germline CDR1 is LGHNA and CDR2 YNFKEQ. Trimming pared 4 bases from V and 4 bases from J, leaving 16 bases between.

The chain couples TRBV9 to TRBJ2-3; 7 bases are a match to TRBD1. Germline CDR1 SGDLS, CDR2 YYNGEE. This CDR3 contains 15 residues. V dropped 2 bases and J dropped 6; count of bases not matched to a gene: 9. CDR3 loop: CASSVEGQGVDTQYF. In DNA form, the CDR3 reads TGTGCCAGCAGCGTTGAGGGCCAGGGGGTTGATACGCAGTATTTT.

This clonotype was recorded a few times. V usage is TRBV24-1 and J usage is TRBJ2-2; 8 nucleotides line up with TRBD1. The CDR3 covers 16 residues. The junction had 4 bases not matched to a gene; V was cut back by 4 bases and J by 1 base. The germline V gene encodes CDR1 KGHDR and CDR2 SFDVKD. The CDR3 sequence is CATSDPDRGNTGELFF. The CDR3 nucleotides read TGTGCCACCAGTGACCCCGACAGGGGGAACACCGGGGAGCTGTTTTTT.

The chain recombines TRBV6-5 with TRBJ2-1; 8 bases are a match to TRBD2. The CDR3 totals 14 residues. The germline V gene encodes CDR1 MNHEY and CDR2 SVGAGI. V lost 6 bases and J lost 4; bases outside the gene matches: 5. Here the CDR3 DNA reads TGTGCCAGCAGGAGTAGCGGGGTTTACAATGAGCAGTTCTTC. Its protein is CASRSSGVYNEQFF.

The chain carries TRBV30 and TRBJ2-3; a weak D match, TRBD2 (7 bases). Germline CDR1 is GTSNPN and CDR2 is SVGIG (reference sequence). The CDR3 spans 15 residues. The V end lost 0 bases, the J end lost 5 bases, and 15 bases lay between the germline ends. The CDR3 DNA reads as TGTGCCTGGAGTGTCGGAGGGGGGGCAGGAGATACGCAGTATTTT. It specifies CAWSVGGGAGDTQYF.

The sample holds a few counts of this clonotype. The chain employs TRBV28 and TRBJ1-5; D uncertain. Deletions cut 8 bases from V and 4 bases from J, with 21 bases between. The CDR3 runs 16 residues. Germline values: CDR1 MDHEN, CDR2 SYDVKM. CDR3: CASLLSYRVFNQPQHF. CDR3 nucleotide sequence: TGTGCCAGCCTCCTTTCGTACCGGGTCTTTAATCAGCCCCAGCATTTT.

J is TRBJ2-1 and V is TRBV20-1, with 9 bases lining up with TRBD2. Looked up from germline, CDR1 is DFQATT and CDR2 is SNEGSKA (reference sequence). There are 16 residues in the CDR3. V was pared by 0 bases and J by 6 bases, with 9 bases of the junction left unmatched. The CDR3: CSARDLLAGHPNEQFF. DNA for the CDR3: TGCAGTGCTAGAGATCTCCTAGCGGGACACCCCAATGAGCAGTTCTTC.

The chain employs TRBV3-1 and TRBJ2-3; 8 nucleotides align to TRBD2. The CDR3 extends over 13 amino acids. V lost 10 bases and J lost 2; bases outside the gene matches: 5. CDR1 is LGHDT, CDR2 YNNKEL, per germline (reference sequence). The CDR3: CATGTSYTDTQYF. The CDR3 bases are TGTGCCACCGGGACTAGTTACACAGATACGCAGTATTTT.

This clonotype was found a few times. CDR3 sequence (DNA): TGTGCCAGCACCGAACCTCCCGGCCCATCTGGGGCCAACGTCCTGACTTTC. Its protein is CASTEPPGPSGANVLTF. This chain uses TRBV7-9 with TRBJ2-6; D unclear. This CDR3 is built from 17 residues. The germline V gene encodes CDR1 SEHNR and CDR2 FQNEAQ (reference sequence). V lost 7 bases and J lost 1, with 17 bases in between. Supplemented by reference TRBV7-9 and TRBJ2-6, the full variable domain reads DTGVSQNPRHKITKRGQNVTFRCDPISEHNRLYWYRQTLGQGPEFLTYFQNEAQLEKSRLLSDRFSAERPKGSFSTLEIQRTEQGDSAMYLCASTEPPGPSGANVLTFGAGSRLTVL.

The rearrangement uses TRBV7-4 and TRBJ1-2; D unresolved. The germline V and J ends were trimmed by 5 bases and 7 bases, with 8 bases remaining between them. The CDR3 totals 11 residues. Germline values: CDR1 SGHVT, CDR2 SQSDAQ. The CDR3 reads CASSRAAGYTF. In nucleotides, the CDR3 is TGTGCCAGCAGCCGAGCCGCTGGCTACACCTTC.

In its sample, this clonotype was seen a few times. This chain connects TRBV7-3 to TRBJ2-1; D unresolved. The CDR3 is made up of 16 amino acids. The V gene lost 2 bases and the J gene lost 0 bases, with 11 bases spanning the gap. Germline values: CDR1 SGHTA, CDR2 FQGTGA. This CDR3 is CASSLVPAYSYNEQFF. The CDR3 nucleotides are TGTGCCAGCAGCTTAGTCCCCGCTTACTCCTACAATGAGCAGTTCTTC. Full variable domain (outside the CDR3, taken from reference TRBV7-3 and TRBJ2-1): GAGVSQTPSNKVTEKGKYVELRCDPISGHTALYWYRQSLGQGPEFLIYFQGTGAADDSGLPNDRFFAVRPEGSVSTLKIQRTERGDSAVYLCASSLVPAYSYNEQFFGPGTRLTVL.

This clonotype has only one observation. The chain carries TRBV27 and TRBJ2-7; 7 bases are a match to TRBD1. In germline, CDR1 is MNHEY, CDR2 SMNVEV (reference sequence). This CDR3 has 16 amino acids. V trimming: 6 bases; J trimming: 4 bases; junction bases outside the gene matches: 15. The DNA for the CDR3 is TGTGCCAGCAGGCTTCGACAGGGCTCGGCCCATTACGAGCAGTACGTC. This sequence encodes CASRLRQGSAHYEQYV.

This clonotype came up a few times. The chain joins TRBV12-3 or TRBV12-4 to TRBJ2-7; D is undetermined. The CDR3 loop spans 12 amino acids. The V gene lost 2 bases and the J gene lost 6 bases, with 8 bases spanning the gap. The CDR3 region has the DNA TGTGCCAGCAGTTTAATCAGTGGCGAGCAGTACTTC. This sequence encodes CASSLISGEQYF.

The V and J genes are TRBV7-9 and TRBJ1-2; D is possibly TRBD1 (5 bases). There are 14 residues in the CDR3. Germline V lookup: CDR1 SEHNR, CDR2 FQNEAQ (reference sequence). Trimming took off 3 bases at V and 2 bases at J, with 10 bases between the two ends. The CDR3 DNA sequence: TGTGCCAGCAGCTTCCAGGGTCTCAACTATGGCTACACCTTC. This sequence encodes CASSFQGLNYGYTF. Using reference TRBV7-9 and TRBJ1-2 for the parts outside the CDR3, the full variable domain is DTGVSQNPRHKITKRGQNVTFRCDPISEHNRLYWYRQTLGQGPEFLTYFQNEAQLEKSRLLSDRFSAERPKGSFSTLEIQRTEQGDSAMYLCASSFQGLNYGYTFGSGTRLTVV.

The rearrangement joins TRBV6-5 to TRBJ2-7; D remains ambiguous. Germline assignment: CDR1 MNHEY and CDR2 SVGAGI. V was pared by 6 bases and J by 2 bases, with 11 bases between. CDR3 length: 13 residues. The CDR3 coding sequence is TGTGCCAGCAGATTCCGGACCACCTACGAGCAGTACTTC. Encoded protein: CASRFRTTYEQYF.

This clonotype was seen ten or more times. This rearrangement joins TRBV7-9 to TRBJ2-1; 9 bases fit TRBD2. After removal of 5 bases from V and 9 bases from J, the junction contained 8 bases not matched to a gene. CDR3 length equals 14 residues. Germline V gene sequence: CDR1 SEHNR, CDR2 FQNEAQ (reference sequence). The CDR3 is CASSPGTSFPEQFF. The CDR3 DNA reads as TGTGCCAGCAGCCCGGGGACTAGCTTCCCTGAGCAGTTCTTC.

The rearrangement uses TRBV5-1 and TRBJ2-3; 10 positions agree with TRBD2. The V and J ends lost 4 bases and 0 bases, in that order; junction bases with no gene match: 8. The germline CDR1 and CDR2 sequences are SGHRS and YFSETQ. The CDR3 is made up of 17 amino acids. The CDR3 DNA is TGCGCCAGCAGCCCTTACCGGACTAGCGGAAGCACAGATACGCAGTATTTT. It codes for CASSPYRTSGSTDTQYF.

V usage is TRBV7-3 and J usage is TRBJ2-1, with 8 bases matching TRBD2. The CDR3 totals 12 residues. Germline assignment: CDR1 SGHTA and CDR2 FQGTGA. The trim removed 6 bases at V and 10 bases at J, leaving 5 bases unmatched. The CDR3 sequence: CASSSSGGEQFF. CDR3 bases: TGTGCCAGCAGTTCGAGCGGGGGCGAGCAGTTCTTC.

The table lists this clonotype with a few counts. V usage is TRBV6-5 and J usage is TRBJ1-1; 9 nucleotides agree with TRBD1. The CDR3 totals 15 residues. J gave up 4 bases and V 6 bases, and 9 bases lay outside the gene matches. CDR1 MNHEY and CDR2 SVGAGI come from the germline V gene. In DNA form, the CDR3 reads TGTGCCAGCAGGCCCACCACAGGGGGCGCCACTGAAGCTTTCTTT. Translation: CASRPTTGGATEAFF.

This clonotype was detected a few times. The V gene is TRBV10-2, the J gene TRBJ2-2, with 13 bases identical to TRBD2. Germline assignment: CDR1 WSHSY and CDR2 SAAADI. V lost 8 bases, J lost 4 bases, and 7 bases stayed unmatched. This CDR3 region has 16 residues. The CDR3 region is CASGTSGAVGTGELFF. CDR3 DNA sequence: TGCGCCAGCGGGACTAGCGGGGCCGTGGGCACCGGGGAGCTGTTTTTT.

The V call is TRBV23-1, the J call TRBJ2-3; TRBD1 is a possible D gene (5 bases). TRBV23-1 is an open reading frame, and its role is uncertain. V dropped 5 bases and J dropped 3 bases, with 21 bases sitting between them. The CDR3 is made up of 17 amino acids. The CDR3 protein is CASSTRRVRAVTDTQYF. For the CDR3, the DNA is TGCGCCAGCAGTACCCGTCGCGTCAGGGCGGTAACAGATACGCAGTATTTT.

This sequence joins TRBV6-5 and TRBJ2-2; 7 bases fit TRBD1. CDR3 length: 14 residues. Germline trimming cut 8 bases from V and 2 bases from J; bases unmatched to any gene: 5. Germline CDR1 MNHEY, CDR2 SVGAGI. CDR3: CASAPGGNTGELFF. The CDR3 DNA follows: TGTGCCAGCGCACCAGGGGGTAACACCGGGGAGCTGTTTTTT.

The rearrangement joins TRBV7-6 to TRBJ2-5; 10 bases line up with TRBD1. V shed 4 bases, J shed 4 bases, and the junction held 0 bases outside the gene matches. Per germline, CDR1 SGHVS and CDR2 FNYEAQ. The CDR3 length is 13 residues. Here the CDR3 DNA reads TGTGCCAGCAGCTGGGACAGGGGAGAGACCCAGTACTTC. This gives the protein CASSWDRGETQYF.